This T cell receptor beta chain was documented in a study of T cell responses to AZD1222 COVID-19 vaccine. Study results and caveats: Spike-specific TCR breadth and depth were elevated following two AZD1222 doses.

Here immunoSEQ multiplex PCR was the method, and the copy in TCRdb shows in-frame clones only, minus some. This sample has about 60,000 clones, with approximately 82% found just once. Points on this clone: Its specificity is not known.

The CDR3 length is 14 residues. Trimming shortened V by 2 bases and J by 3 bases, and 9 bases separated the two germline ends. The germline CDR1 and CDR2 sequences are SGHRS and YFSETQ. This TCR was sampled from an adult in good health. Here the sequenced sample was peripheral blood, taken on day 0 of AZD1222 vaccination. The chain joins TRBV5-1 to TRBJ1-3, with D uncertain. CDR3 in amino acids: CASSLGTSGNTIYF. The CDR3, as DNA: TGCGCCAGCAGCTTAGGCACCAGTGGAAACACCATATATTTT.